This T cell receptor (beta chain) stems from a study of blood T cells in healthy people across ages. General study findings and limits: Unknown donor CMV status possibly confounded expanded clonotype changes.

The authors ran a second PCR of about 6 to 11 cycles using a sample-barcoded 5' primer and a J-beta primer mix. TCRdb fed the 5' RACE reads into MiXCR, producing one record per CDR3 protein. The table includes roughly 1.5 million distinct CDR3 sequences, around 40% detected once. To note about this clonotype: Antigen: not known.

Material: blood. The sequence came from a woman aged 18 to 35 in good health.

This CDR3 reads CASSLTGTYQETQYF. CDR3 in DNA: TGTGCCAGCAGCCTGACAGGAACGTACCAAGAGACCCAGTACTTC. The chain couples TRBV11-2 to TRBJ2-5, with a possible D match to TRBD1 (6 bases). The CDR3 covers 15 residues. Germline CDR1 reads SGHAT; CDR2 reads FQNNGV. V was pared by 5 bases and J by 0 bases, with 13 bases between.